This T cell receptor beta chain was identified in a study of early stage breast cancer tumors (dated by TCRdb to the late 2010s). About the full investigation: Of the 15 or so invasive breast tumors, more than 9 were found to be estrogen receptor-positive, progesterone receptor-positive and HER2-negative. Of the roughly twelve ER+/PR+/HER2- tumors, eight were classified as invasive ductal carcinomas and four as invasive lobular carcinomas. On average, each sample had about 10-fold read coverage. Across all samples, 2 million to 3 million templates representing under 1.3 million unique clonotypes were detected. Study-wide conclusions, independent of this receptor: Greater similarity was observed between blood and normal breast repertoires than between blood and tumor repertoires, and tumor was distinguished from normal in about 90% of the 16 patients when each tissue was compared with blood. Compared with adjacent normal breast tissue, tumors had about 2.5-fold higher T cell density and higher clonality. Chain pairing and functional markers such as CD4, CD8 and FOXP3 were missed by bulk genomic DNA sequencing of unsorted cells. Because the cohort was small, a breakdown by tumor subtype could not be done. Enriched TCRB sequences shared across patients were mostly commonly generated sequences, unlikely to play an important role in the tumor microenvironment.

The study profiled bulk TCR beta-chain repertoires in matched peripheral blood, tumor and adjacent normal breast tissue taken from fewer than 20 patients with early-stage breast cancer. Before surgery, whole blood (about 5-10 mL) was collected into EDTA tubes and processed within 2 hours. Ficoll-Paque centrifugation in SepMate-50 tubes was used to isolate peripheral blood mononuclear cells. PBMCs were cryopreserved in roughly 90% FBS with about 10% DMSO in aliquots of about 1.7 to 4 million cells and stored in liquid nitrogen. Genomic DNA was extracted with the Qiagen AllPrep DNA/RNA Mini kit. To note about this clone: It has no known antigen specificity. One base away there is no much larger clone; base qualities are not given.

CDR1 and CDR2 (MNHEY, SMNVEV) derive from the germline V gene (reference sequence). The CDR3, cysteine through phenylalanine, is 15 amino acids long. CDR3 DNA is the only sequence kept; it has 45 bases, read in frame from the first base. The V end gives up 5 bases and the J end 0 bases, leaving 2 bases in the junction not matched to a gene. Each sample was amplified as two independent genomic DNA replicates: approximately 450 ng for blood and roughly 1.4 ug for tumor or normal breast. TCRB sequencing of genomic DNA was carried out with the ImmunoSeq Intro kit according to the manufacturer's instructions. The multiplex PCR ran for 30 to 35 cycles using proprietary primers and spike-in control sequences for absolute quantification. An 87-bp fragment spanning the CDR3 and flanking V and J genes was sequenced with single-end 150-bp reads. Seven samples, with two replicates for each sample, were multiplexed per lane of an Illumina MiSeq using version 3.0 chemistry. Concerning the study's data processing: The vendor's proprietary pipeline processed the raw data and merged both replicates into a single result for each sample. A clonotype was defined as productive rearrangements that share the same V-gene family, CDR3 amino acid sequence and J-gene segment. Clonality was computed as 1 minus the normalized Shannon entropy (Pielou evenness) of TCRB abundances. To estimate T cell density, the total number of templates was divided by the number of input cells, which was inferred from the amount of DNA input. Recon was used with default parameters to estimate total repertoire diversity and clonality. A clonotype was considered tumor-enriched if its abundance in tumor exceeded 0.1% and was at least 32-fold higher than its abundance in normal breast. Drawn from immuneACCESS, this table holds only the in-frame rearrangements with V and J called that TCRdb kept. Clones are partly lost; checked studies trace under half to an unresolved V gene and leave the rest unexplained. V, J and clone size are taken as reported in that table, and D and trimming were inferred from the DNA itself. This sample gives fewer than 90,000 clones in total; around 85% of them show up just once. Roughly 3.5% of the sample lies in the top ten.

This receptor chain uses TRBV27 and TRBJ2-3, with 10 bases aligning to TRBD2. The clonotype was recovered from a person between 55 and 69 years old with breast cancer. The specimen sequenced was blood. The CDR3 region reads CASSAGLASTDTQYF. The sequenced DNA is TGTGCCAGCAGTGCGGGACTAGCGAGCACAGATACGCAGTATTTT.